Each of the 14 T cell receptor beta chains below was sequenced from the same sample in a study of neurological immune-mediated disorders. TCRdb used MiXCR to reprocess the 5' RACE reads, holding one entry per CDR3 protein. The data contain 70,000 or so distinct CDR3 sequences, more than 3% of them singletons. Sample: PBMCs. The receptor set was obtained from a woman aged 50 to 60 with multiple sclerosis.

This clonotype was seen at least ten times. V is TRBV4-3 and J is TRBJ1-2; 11 bases fit TRBD1. The ends lost 3 bases at V and 4 bases at J; junction bases unmatched: 4. Germline CDR1 is LGHNA and CDR2 is YSLEER. The CDR3 contains 15 residues. CDR3 protein: CASSQGTGGTYGYTF. The CDR3 DNA sequence: TGCGCCAGCAGCCAGGGGACAGGGGGGACCTATGGCTACACCTTC.

In this sample, this clonotype turned up many times. The rearrangement joins TRBV20-1 to TRBJ2-2; D is unclear. CDR1 and CDR2 (germline): DFQATT, SNEGSKA (reference sequence). There are 13 residues in the CDR3. The V end was cut by 2 bases, the J end by 3 bases, with 7 bases between. The CDR3 sequence: CSARFTDTGELFF. In DNA form, the CDR3 reads TGCAGTGCTAGATTTACGGACACCGGGGAGCTGTTTTTT.

At least ten counts were recorded for this clonotype. V gene TRBV20-1 combines with J gene TRBJ2-1; 8 nucleotides line up with TRBD2. The CDR3 is made up of 14 amino acids. The V segment lost 3 bases and the J segment 0 bases; nucleotides outside the gene matches: 1. The V gene's germline CDR1 is DFQATT and CDR2 SNEGSKA (reference sequence). The CDR3 spells CSARSGSSYNEQFF. DNA for the CDR3: TGCAGTGCTAGGAGCGGGAGCTCCTACAATGAGCAGTTCTTC.

This rearrangement joins TRBV7-3 to TRBJ2-1; D may be TRBD1 (5 bases). This CDR3 has 11 amino acids. V lost 0 bases, J lost 12 bases, and 6 bases lay in between. Germline CDR1 reads SGHTA; CDR2 reads FQGTGA. Here the CDR3 reads CASSLTTAQFF. The CDR3 nucleotides read TGTGCCAGCAGCTTAACGACAGCGCAGTTCTTC.

This clonotype was counted ten times or more. CDR3 amino acids: CSARFGGLYGYTF. The CDR3, as DNA: TGCAGTGCTAGATTCGGGGGCCTTTATGGCTACACCTTC. The chain joins TRBV20-1 to TRBJ1-2, with a weak D call TRBD1 (6 bases). Trimming removed 2 bases at V and 5 bases at J, with 12 bases between. CDR1 is DFQATT, CDR2 SNEGSKA, per germline (reference sequence). The CDR3 spans 13 residues.

This clonotype was counted ten times or more. The rearrangement links TRBV7-2 to TRBJ1-1; 9 bases line up with TRBD1. J was trimmed by 5 bases and V by 5 bases; bases with no gene match: 6. Germline assignment: CDR1 SGHTA and CDR2 FQGNSA. The CDR3 spans 14 residues. DNA for the CDR3: TGTGCCAGCAGCCCCCGACAGGGGGTGACTGAAGCTTTCTTT. Its protein product is CASSPRQGVTEAFF.

This clonotype occurred many times. The chain links TRBV12-3 or TRBV12-4 to TRBJ2-5; D is ambiguous. This CDR3 is 14 amino acids long. V lost 7 bases to trimming and J lost 6 bases, with 18 bases between them. The CDR3 DNA reads as TGTGCCAGCACCCATACTTCGCCCCGGCAGACCCAGTACTTC. Amino acid sequence: CASTHTSPRQTQYF.

This clonotype was seen repeatedly, ten times or more. J is TRBJ1-4 and V is TRBV10-3, with D possibly matching TRBD1 (5 bases). The V end was cut by 10 bases, the J end by 2 bases, with 14 bases between. The CDR3 loop spans 14 amino acids. Germline V gene data show CDR1 as ENHRY and CDR2 as SYGVKD. CDR3 sequence: CATGTGGTNEKLFF. The DNA of the CDR3 is TGTGCCACCGGGACCGGGGGGACTAATGAAAAACTGTTTTTT.

This clonotype was recorded many times. The rearrangement links TRBV2 to TRBJ2-4; D gene ambiguous. The CDR3 loop spans 14 amino acids. CDR1 and CDR2 (germline): SNHLY, FYNNEI. V was trimmed by 2 bases and J by 0 bases, leaving 5 bases between them. CDR3 coding DNA: TGTGCCAGCAGTGAACTGATAGCCAAAAACATTCAGTACTTC. Translating gives CASSELIAKNIQYF. Full variable domain (outside the CDR3, taken from reference TRBV2 and TRBJ2-4): EPEVTQTPSHQVTQMGQEVILRCVPISNHLYFYWYRQILGQKVEFLVSFYNNEISEKSEIFDDQFSVERPDGSNFTLKIRSTKLEDSAMYFCASSELIAKNIQYFGAGTRLSVL.

This clonotype was seen many times. The genes are TRBV5-5 and TRBJ2-3, with 8 bases matching TRBD1. Germline assignment: CDR1 SGHKS and CDR2 YYEKEE (reference sequence). CDR3 size: 15 residues. V shed 4 bases, J shed 3 bases, and the junction held 7 bases outside the gene matches. The CDR3 nucleotides are TGTGCCAGCAGCGGACGGGACAGGTTAACAGATACGCAGTATTTT. Amino acids: CASSGRDRLTDTQYF.

This clonotype was counted many times. The chain has TRBV7-9 and TRBJ1-2; D is possibly TRBD1 (5 bases). The CDR3 extends over 16 amino acids. Looked up from germline, CDR1 is SEHNR and CDR2 is FQNEAQ (reference sequence). V was clipped by 2 bases and J by 5 bases, with 18 bases between them. The CDR3 bases are TGTGCCAGCAGCTTACTGACAGTAATTCCGAATTATGGCTACACCTTC. Encoded protein: CASSLLTVIPNYGYTF.

This clonotype was picked up many times. This chain connects TRBV12-3 or TRBV12-4 to TRBJ2-1; the D is unclear. The CDR3 is 13 residues long. V was pared by 3 bases and J by 5 bases, with 8 bases between. CDR3 loop: CASSLNGHNEQFF. The CDR3, as DNA: TGTGCCAGCAGTTTGAACGGACACAATGAGCAGTTCTTC.

This clonotype was detected ten times or more. The chain carries TRBV20-1 and TRBJ2-1, with D maybe TRBD2 (6 bases). This CDR3 is 11 amino acids long. Between the trimmed V and J ends, which lost 6 bases and 8 bases, there was a span of 11 bases. From germline, CDR1 is DFQATT and CDR2 SNEGSKA (reference sequence). CDR3 amino acids: CSAGGGDEQFF. In nucleotides, the CDR3 is TGCAGTGCCGGGGGAGGTGATGAGCAGTTCTTC.

This clonotype was observed at least ten times. J is TRBJ2-1 and V is TRBV15; D unclear. Germline V CDR1 and CDR2: LNHNV, YYDKDF (reference sequence). This CDR3 is 15 amino acids long. Trimming removed 0 bases from V and 0 bases from J, with 6 bases in between. The CDR3 loop is CATSREQASYNEQFF. The CDR3, as DNA: TGTGCCACCAGCAGAGAACAAGCCTCCTACAATGAGCAGTTCTTC.